Each of the 27 T cell receptor beta chains below was sequenced from the same sample in a study of blood T cell repertoires in COVID-19 (dated by TCRdb to the early 2020s). Library preparation was by the immunoSEQ multiplex PCR assay. Here the immuneACCESS table is served through TCRdb, limited to in-frame sequences with V and J called. Missing clones are a known gap in these copies; in checked studies unresolved V genes cover under half, and the rest lacks a known reason. Counted in this sample were approximately 210,000 clones; 70% to 90% of them appeared once. The ten largest clonotypes hold more than 4.5% of the sample. The specimen sequenced was peripheral blood. Receptors originate from a woman in her thirties or forties with acute or convalescent COVID-19.

The genes are TRBV5-6 and TRBJ2-3, with TRBD1 as a possible D gene (5 bases). V was trimmed by 7 bases and J by 5 bases, leaving 17 bases between them. This CDR3 has 14 amino acids. Germline V lookup: CDR1 SGHDT, CDR2 YYEEEE. The CDR3 DNA reads as TGTGCCAGCCAATCGGCAGGGTTCAGAGATACGCAGTATTTT. It is translated as CASQSAGFRDTQYF.

This clone was detected a few times. This sequence joins TRBV5-4 and TRBJ1-4; TRBD1 aligns across 8 bases. Germline V CDR1 and CDR2: SGHNT, YYREEE (reference sequence). This CDR3 is built from 14 residues. The trim removed 1 base at V and 7 bases at J, leaving 3 bases unmatched. The CDR3 DNA is TGTGCCAGCAGCTTGCGACAGGGGCCTGAAAAACTGTTTTTT. Its translation is CASSLRQGPEKLFF.

The chain carries TRBV5-4 and TRBJ1-1; 12 nucleotides match TRBD1. V shed 6 bases and J 3 bases; nucleotides not matched to a gene: 6. Germline CDR1 reads SGHNT; CDR2 reads YYREEE (reference sequence). This CDR3 has 15 amino acids. The CDR3 loop is CASNRDRGPYTEAFF. The CDR3 region has the DNA TGTGCCAGCAACCGGGACAGGGGGCCCTACACTGAAGCTTTCTTT. The variable domain in full, completed from reference TRBV5-4 and TRBJ1-1, reads ETGVTQSPTHLIKTRGQQVTLRCSSQSGHNTVSWYQQALGQGPQFIFQYYREEENGRGNFPPRFSGLQFPNYSSELNVNALELDDSALYLCASNRDRGPYTEAFFGQGTRLTVV.

The V call is TRBV5-1, the J call TRBJ1-3; TRBD1 might be the D (6 bases). Trimming stripped 7 bases from V and 4 bases from J, with 15 bases between. The CDR3 runs 14 residues. Germline CDR1 SGHRS, CDR2 YFSETQ. In nucleotides, the CDR3 is TGCGCCAGCGGCCCAGGGGATGGAGGAAACACCATATATTTT. It specifies CASGPGDGGNTIYF.

This chain links TRBV29-1 with TRBJ2-1; possibly TRBD1 for D (5 bases). CDR1 is SQVTM, CDR2 ANQGSEA, per germline. V was trimmed by 2 bases and J by 2 bases, leaving 16 bases between them. This CDR3 is 16 amino acids long. The CDR3 protein is CSVELPGPITYNEQFF. The CDR3 nucleotides read TGCAGCGTTGAACTTCCAGGGCCGATTACCTACAATGAGCAGTTCTTC.

In its sample, this clone was seen once. The J gene is TRBJ1-6, the V gene TRBV7-9; 8 positions match TRBD1. This CDR3 has 19 amino acids. Losses at the gene ends were 1 base for V and 7 bases for J; bases not matched to a gene: 15. Germline V gene sequence: CDR1 SEHNR, CDR2 FQNEAQ (reference sequence). The DNA of the CDR3 is TGTGCCAGCAGCTTAGGGTCCCAGGGGGCGCCTTCTTGGAATTCACCCCTCCACTTT. Protein: CASSLGSQGAPSWNSPLHF.

The chain employs TRBV4-1 and TRBJ1-5; 8 bases agree with TRBD1. V was clipped by 5 bases and J by 5 bases; unmatched bases: 11. There are 16 residues in the CDR3. Germline V gene sequence: CDR1 MGHRA, CDR2 YSYEKL. The CDR3 reads CASSTLGQGPYQPQHF. Written as DNA, the CDR3 is TGCGCCAGCAGCACCCTCGGACAGGGACCTTATCAGCCCCAGCATTTT.

The V and J genes are TRBV3-1 (or the pseudogene TRBV3-2) and TRBJ2-5; 7 bases agree with TRBD1. The J segment lost 4 bases and the V segment lost 7 bases, leaving 6 bases of the junction unmatched. The CDR3 covers 13 residues. Germline CDR1 LGHDT, CDR2 YNNKEL (reference sequence). The CDR3 region has the DNA TGTGCCAGCACGGGACAGCTCGGAGAGACCCAGTACTTC. This codes for CASTGQLGETQYF.

The rearrangement links TRBV19 to TRBJ2-5, with D unresolved. CDR1 and CDR2 (germline): LNHDA, SQIVND (reference sequence). This CDR3 has 13 residues. V was pared by 4 bases and J by 1 base, with 7 bases between. CDR3 protein: CASSSQFQETQYF. The DNA for the CDR3 is TGTGCCAGTAGTAGCCAGTTCCAAGAGACCCAGTACTTC.

This chain joins TRBV6-5 and TRBJ2-7; 15 bases are a match to TRBD2. From germline, CDR1 is MNHEY and CDR2 SVGAGI. This CDR3 region has 15 residues. The J segment lost 6 bases and the V segment lost 6 bases, leaving 6 bases of the junction unmatched. The CDR3: CASRRTSGGAGEQYV. The CDR3 DNA sequence: TGTGCCAGCAGAAGGACTAGCGGGGGGGCAGGCGAGCAGTACGTC.

CDR3 bases: TGTGCCAGCAGCCAAATGCAGGGGAGAACCGGGGAGCTGTTTTTT. Translated: CASSQMQGRTGELFF. This chain links TRBV14 with TRBJ2-2; TRBD1 might be the D (6 bases). The length of the CDR3 is 15 residues. Trimming took off 2 bases at V and 5 bases at J, with 12 bases between the two ends. CDR1 SGHDN and CDR2 FVKESK come from the germline V gene.

The chain employs TRBV5-1 and TRBJ1-2; D is ambiguous. V dropped 4 bases and J dropped 2 bases, with 6 bases sitting between them. CDR1 and CDR2 from the germline V gene are SGHRS and YFSETQ. This CDR3 contains 12 residues. In DNA, the CDR3 is TGCGCCAGCAGCGGGCAGAACTATGGCTACACCTTC. The encoded protein is CASSGQNYGYTF.

The chain joins TRBV7-9 to TRBJ1-2, with no clear D. Deletions cut 0 bases from V and 8 bases from J, with 7 bases between. In germline, CDR1 is SEHNR, CDR2 FQNEAQ (reference sequence). This CDR3 contains 12 residues. In DNA, the CDR3 is TGTGCCAGCAGCTTAGCCGGGGAGGGCTACACCTTC. As protein: CASSLAGEGYTF. Combining the CDR3 with reference TRBV7-9 and TRBJ1-2 gives the whole variable domain DTGVSQNPRHKITKRGQNVTFRCDPISEHNRLYWYRQTLGQGPEFLTYFQNEAQLEKSRLLSDRFSAERPKGSFSTLEIQRTEQGDSAMYLCASSLAGEGYTFGSGTRLTVV.

The chain links TRBV27 to TRBJ1-2, with D possibly TRBD1 on 5 matching bases. Germline assignment: CDR1 MNHEY and CDR2 SMNVEV (reference sequence). The CDR3 contains 15 residues. The germline V and J ends were trimmed by 4 bases and 5 bases, with 17 bases remaining between them. CDR3 in DNA: TGTGCCAGCAGTTCCGGGAGGGGCCCCGGGTATGGCTACACCTTC. Translated, it gives CASSSGRGPGYGYTF.

This sequence joins TRBV6-5 and TRBJ2-7; TRBD1 is a possible D gene (5 bases). CDR3 length equals 14 residues. The germline gives CDR1 MNHEY, CDR2 SVGAGI. V dropped 2 bases and J dropped 6 bases, with 14 bases sitting between them. The CDR3 spells CASSYSQGRGEQYV. Written as DNA, the CDR3 is TGTGCCAGCAGTTACAGTCAGGGTAGAGGCGAGCAGTACGTC.

CDR3: CSVVGVGANVLTF. In DNA, the CDR3 is TGCAGCGTTGTAGGGGTGGGGGCCAACGTCCTGACTTTC. This chain uses TRBV29-1 with TRBJ2-6; maybe TRBD1 (5 bases). This CDR3 contains 13 residues. V was cut by 4 bases and J by 4 bases, with 8 bases left in between. In germline, CDR1 is SQVTM, CDR2 ANQGSEA.

The rearrangement joins TRBV2 to TRBJ1-4; 7 positions agree with TRBD1. The CDR3 runs to 16 residues. V lost 2 bases to trimming and J lost 8 bases; unmatched junction nucleotides: 11. Per the germline V gene, CDR1 is SNHLY and CDR2 is FYNNEI. CDR3 in amino acids: CASSEIAAGGYEKLFF. The CDR3 DNA reads as TGTGCCAGCAGTGAAATCGCTGCAGGGGGGTACGAAAAACTGTTTTTT.

The chain uses TRBV9 and TRBJ1-6, with TRBD1 as a possible D gene (6 bases). Germline loops: CDR1 SGDLS, CDR2 YYNGEE. This CDR3 comprises 14 residues. The V gene lost 3 bases and the J gene lost 10 bases, with 14 bases spanning the gap. The CDR3 DNA sequence: TGTGCCAGCAGCGGCCAGGGGTTTGGGTCACCCCTCCACTTT. Its translation: CASSGQGFGSPLHF.

The chain joins TRBV30 to TRBJ1-2, with D possibly matching TRBD1 (5 bases). The CDR3 consists of 13 residues. V lost 8 bases and J lost 7, with 20 bases in between. Germline values: CDR1 GTSNPN, CDR2 SVGIG (reference sequence). CDR3 protein: CASHLWGDGGYTF. DNA for the CDR3: TGTGCCAGCCACTTATGGGGGGACGGTGGCTACACCTTC.

This clone was picked up one time. The chain joins TRBV9 to TRBJ1-5; weak D call: TRBD1 (5 bases). Germline values: CDR1 SGDLS, CDR2 YYNGEE. V was clipped by 0 bases and J by 5 bases, with 12 bases between them. The CDR3 runs 15 residues. The CDR3, as DNA: TGTGCCAGCAGCGTAGGGAGGGGTAGGGATCAGCCCCAGCATTTT. Translating gives CASSVGRGRDQPQHF.

This clone showed up just a few times. The rearrangement links TRBV3-1 (or the pseudogene TRBV3-2) to TRBJ1-2; D is perhaps TRBD1 (6 bases). Trimming stripped 0 bases from V and 6 bases from J, with 11 bases between. The CDR3 runs to 14 residues. Germline V gene sequence: CDR1 LGHDT, CDR2 YNNKEL (reference sequence). The CDR3 loop reads CASSQERWTDGYTF. In nucleotides, the CDR3 is TGTGCCAGCAGCCAAGAAAGGTGGACAGATGGCTACACCTTC.

The chain recombines TRBV9 with TRBJ1-2, with D possibly TRBD1 on 6 matching bases. This CDR3 spans 15 amino acids. Germline V gives CDR1 SGDLS, CDR2 YYNGEE. Trimming removed 3 bases at V and 6 bases at J, with 18 bases between. The CDR3, as DNA: TGTGCCAGCAGCGAGTCCCCAGACAGGATGGATGGCTACACCTTC. This sequence encodes CASSESPDRMDGYTF. Filled out from reference TRBV9 and TRBJ1-2, the complete variable domain reads DSGVTQTPKHLITATGQRVTLRCSPRSGDLSVYWYQQSLDQGLQFLIQYYNGEERAKGNILERFSAQQFPDLHSELNLSSLELGDSALYFCASSESPDRMDGYTFGSGTRLTVV.

The chain recombines TRBV2 with TRBJ1-2; possible D gene TRBD1, 6 bases. CDR1 and CDR2 (germline): SNHLY, FYNNEI. The CDR3 contains 15 residues. V lost 5 bases to trimming and J lost 7 bases, with 20 bases between them. The CDR3: CASSTLSGVWGGYTF. CDR3 in DNA: TGTGCCAGCAGTACCCTCTCAGGGGTGTGGGGTGGCTACACCTTC.

The DNA of the CDR3 is TGTGCCATCACTCCCGGACAGGGCTTATATGGCTACACCTTC. Protein product: CAITPGQGLYGYTF. The chain couples TRBV10-3 to TRBJ1-2, with 8 bases aligning to TRBD1. The V segment lost 7 bases and the J segment 5 bases; nucleotides outside the gene matches: 9. This CDR3 spans 14 amino acids. The germline V gene has CDR1 ENHRY and CDR2 SYGVKD.

The chain has TRBV7-7 and TRBJ2-2; TRBD1 might be the D (6 bases). The V and J ends lost 2 bases and 0 bases respectively, with 19 bases between them. The CDR3 contains 19 residues. Germline CDR1 SSHAT, CDR2 FNYEAQ (reference sequence). This chain's CDR3 is CASSLHIFRGRANTGELFF. Here the CDR3 DNA reads TGTGCCAGCAGCTTACACATCTTCAGGGGACGCGCGAACACCGGGGAGCTGTTTTTT.

V and J are TRBV4-1 and TRBJ1-5; D may be TRBD1 (6 bases). Trimming took off 3 bases at V and 4 bases at J, with 16 bases between the two ends. The CDR3 loop spans 16 amino acids. Germline CDR1 MGHRA, CDR2 YSYEKL. In DNA form, the CDR3 reads TGCGCCAGCAGCCAGGATACGACAGGCTCAAATCAGCCCCAGCATTTT. Protein: CASSQDTTGSNQPQHF.

This clone has only one observation. The V call is TRBV9, the J call TRBJ1-1; weak D call: TRBD1 (5 bases). The CDR3 has 15 residues. CDR1 SGDLS and CDR2 YYNGEE come from the germline V gene. V gave up 0 bases and J gave up 3 bases, with 12 bases separating them. The CDR3 spells CASSVEGREDTEAFF. As DNA, the CDR3 is TGTGCCAGCAGCGTAGAGGGCAGGGAGGACACTGAAGCTTTCTTT.